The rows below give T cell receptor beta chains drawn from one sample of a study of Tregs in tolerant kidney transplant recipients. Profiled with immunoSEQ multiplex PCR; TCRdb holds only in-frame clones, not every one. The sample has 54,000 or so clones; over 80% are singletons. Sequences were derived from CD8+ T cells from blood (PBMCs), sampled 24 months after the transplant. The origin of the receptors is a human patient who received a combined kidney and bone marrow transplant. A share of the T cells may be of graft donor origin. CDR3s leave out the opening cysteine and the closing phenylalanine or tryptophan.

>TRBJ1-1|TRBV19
ASTPSGGGTEAF
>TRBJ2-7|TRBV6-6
ASSPSGISGGYEQY
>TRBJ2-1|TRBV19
ASSPTGTSGGSSYNEQF
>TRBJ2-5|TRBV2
ASNRAGGVTQY
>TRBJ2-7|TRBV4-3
ASSQGDWLAGHNYEQY
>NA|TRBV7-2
ASSALAGVYEQY
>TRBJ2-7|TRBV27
ASSFSLGAVDEQY
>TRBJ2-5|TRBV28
ASRGLAGLKGETQY
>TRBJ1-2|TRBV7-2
ASIILGGQDGNYGYT
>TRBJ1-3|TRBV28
ASSSWERGHTIY
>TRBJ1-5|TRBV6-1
ASNTGLVGQPQH
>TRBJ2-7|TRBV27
ASSNRGNSYEQY
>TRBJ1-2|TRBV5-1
ASSFRDSYGYT
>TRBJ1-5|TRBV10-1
ASRYGTGAYSNQPQH
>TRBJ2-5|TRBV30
AWSPPEGKETQY
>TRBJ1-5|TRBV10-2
ASKGARNQPQH
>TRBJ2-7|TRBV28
ASSSLLTGGPISYEQY
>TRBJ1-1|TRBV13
ASSLQGANTEAF
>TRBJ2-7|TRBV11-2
ASSLVFSGSYEQY
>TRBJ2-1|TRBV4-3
ASSQDGASYNEQF
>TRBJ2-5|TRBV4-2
ASSQSHGREDGETQY
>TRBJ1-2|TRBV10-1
ASSGQGASGYT
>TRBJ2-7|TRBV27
ASRTGAYEQY
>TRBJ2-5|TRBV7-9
ASSHITGIKTGEQY
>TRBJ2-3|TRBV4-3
ASSQGSGGATDTQY
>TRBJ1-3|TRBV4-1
ASSQVQGPHSGNTIY
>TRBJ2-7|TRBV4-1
ASSQARDRRYEQY
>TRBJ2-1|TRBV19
ASIAGTGVLNEQF
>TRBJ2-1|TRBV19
ASNSPINEQF
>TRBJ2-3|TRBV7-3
ASSPAGGADTQY
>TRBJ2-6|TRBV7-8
ASSFPQGTGANVLT
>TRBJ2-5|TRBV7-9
ASSSGQSRYQETQY
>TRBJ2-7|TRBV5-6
ASSLGQGWQY
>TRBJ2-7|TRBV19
ASSLSADSAYEQY
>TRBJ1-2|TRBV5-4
ATPGGVGGYT
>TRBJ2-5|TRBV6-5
ASSWTGGGETQY
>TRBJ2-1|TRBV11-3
ASSSPQYNEQF
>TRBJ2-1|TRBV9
ASSYQRSDDEQF
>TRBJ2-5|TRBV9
ASSPGRQVEETQY
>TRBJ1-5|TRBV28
ASSPTGDSNQPQH